The 11 T cell receptor beta chains below were found in one sample sequenced in a study of naive and memory T cell subsets. Two oligonucleotides, mixed equimolar, formed the beta constant-region primer covering TRBC1 and TRBC2. MiXCR, applied by TCRdb to the UMI-ligation and nested PCR reads, yields one record per CDR3 protein. The top ten hold approximately 20% of the sample, which has tens of thousands of distinct CDR3 sequences, 13% seen once. Material for sequencing was effector memory CD4+ T cells from blood. Subset noted: effector memory, CD45RA- CD27-. These receptors were obtained from a human donor in good health.

The chain has TRBV12-3 or TRBV12-4 and TRBJ2-1; 7 bases map to TRBD2. V trimming: 2 bases; J trimming: 7 bases; junction bases outside the gene matches: 26. The CDR3 has 21 amino acids. The CDR3 DNA is TGTGCCAGCAGTTTAAATATAAGGGGCCTCTTGCGGCGGGAGTCGAGTAATGAGCAGTTCTTC. Translation: CASSLNIRGLLRRESSNEQFF.

This clonotype was seen ten or more times. V is TRBV2 and J is TRBJ2-7; 9 bases are shared with TRBD1. The J segment lost 0 bases and the V segment lost 6 bases, leaving 6 bases of the junction unmatched. The germline CDR1 and CDR2 sequences are SNHLY and FYNNEI. The CDR3 extends over 15 amino acids. Here the CDR3 reads CASRTGGWSSYEQYF. The CDR3 DNA reads as TGTGCCAGCAGGACAGGGGGATGGAGCTCCTACGAGCAGTACTTC.

This clonotype was seen a few times. This chain uses TRBV27 with TRBJ1-2; D is unresolved. CDR1 and CDR2 (germline): MNHEY, SMNVEV (reference sequence). Between the trimmed V and J ends, which lost 6 bases and 2 bases, there was a span of 10 bases. The CDR3 runs to 13 residues. The CDR3 DNA sequence: TGTGCCAGCAGGAGGAGCCAAAACTATGGCTACACCTTC. Amino acid sequence: CASRRSQNYGYTF.

This clonotype occurred a few times. The chain couples TRBV28 to TRBJ2-3, with TRBD1 identical over 9 bases. The trim removed 3 bases at V and 2 bases at J, leaving 3 bases unmatched. The germline gives CDR1 MDHEN, CDR2 SYDVKM. The length of the CDR3 is 15 residues. The chain's CDR3 is CASSFGTGFTDTQYF. The CDR3 bases are TGTGCCAGCAGTTTCGGGACAGGGTTCACAGATACGCAGTATTTT.

The genes are TRBV5-1 and TRBJ2-7, with D maybe TRBD2 (7 bases). Between the trimmed V and J ends, which lost 4 bases and 3 bases, there was a span of 14 bases. The CDR3 has 14 amino acids. Germline loops: CDR1 SGHRS, CDR2 YFSETQ. CDR3 DNA sequence: TGCGCCAGCAGCCTCAACAGGGAGGGCTACGAGCAGTACTTC. Amino acids: CASSLNREGYEQYF.

This chain connects TRBV6-5 to TRBJ1-4; D gene unclear. Trimming stripped 6 bases from V and 8 bases from J, with 10 bases between. The germline gives CDR1 MNHEY, CDR2 SVGAGI. The CDR3 covers 12 residues. The CDR3 loop reads CASSRLGEKLFF. The CDR3 coding sequence is TGTGCCAGCAGCAGGCTGGGCGAAAAACTGTTTTTT.

The table lists this clonotype with a few counts. V usage is TRBV24-1 and J usage is TRBJ2-1; D assignment may be TRBD1 or TRBD2 (5 bases each). The germline CDR1 and CDR2 sequences are KGHDR and SFDVKD. V lost 6 bases to trimming and J lost 8 bases, with 22 bases between them. The CDR3 length is 16 residues. The CDR3 region has the DNA TGTGCCACCAGTCCCGGGGTAAGGTGGGGCTCCGATGAGCAGTTCTTC. It codes for CATSPGVRWGSDEQFF.

This chain links TRBV3-1 with TRBJ2-7, with D perhaps TRBD1 (6 bases). Per the germline V gene, CDR1 is LGHDT and CDR2 is YNNKEL (reference sequence). Trimming removed 1 base at V and 5 bases at J, with 9 bases between. The CDR3 runs to 13 residues. CDR3 nucleotides: TGTGCCAGCAGCCAAGCCGAGGGGGACGAGCAGTACTTC. This encodes CASSQAEGDEQYF.

This clonotype was detected only a few times. The chain couples TRBV7-9 to TRBJ2-3; tentative D call: TRBD2 (5 bases). Trimming stripped 4 bases from V and 2 bases from J, with 7 bases between. The V gene's germline CDR1 is SEHNR and CDR2 FQNEAQ (reference sequence). CDR3 length: 13 residues. CDR3 DNA sequence: TGTGCCAGCAGCTCCGGGAACACAGATACGCAGTATTTT. It encodes CASSSGNTDTQYF.

This clonotype was observed many times. This chain links TRBV6-5 with TRBJ1-4, with D unclear. This CDR3 comprises 16 residues. Trimming shortened V by 0 bases and J by 0 bases, and 8 bases separated the two germline ends. Germline lookup yields CDR1 MNHEY and CDR2 SVGAGI. The CDR3 DNA reads TGTGCCAGCAGTTACTCTGTCGATGCAACTAATGAAAAACTGTTTTTT. Protein sequence: CASSYSVDATNEKLFF.

There are many counts of this clonotype. The CDR3 DNA reads as TGCAGTGCTAGAGGTAGCGGGAGGCCCAGGGAGACCCAGTACTTC. Translating it yields CSARGSGRPRETQYF. This chain connects TRBV20-1 to TRBJ2-5, with TRBD2 matching over 10 bases. Trimming removed 1 base from V and 5 bases from J; junction bases left unmatched: 7. The germline gives CDR1 DFQATT, CDR2 SNEGSKA (reference sequence). The CDR3 runs 15 residues.